This T cell receptor (beta chain) was documented in a study of T cells after yellow fever vaccination. The CDR3 is 15 amino acids. Germline CDR1 MNHEY, CDR2 SVGAGI. Trimming stripped 2 bases from V and 5 bases from J, with 12 bases between. In its sample, this clonotype was seen many times. No antigen is known for it. As TCR cDNA was made by 5'RACE template switching, a universal primer site and UMIs were added. TCRdb independently ran MiXCR on the 5' RACE reads; one entry per CDR3 protein. Of some 340,000 distinct CDR3 sequences listed, roughly 4.3% are singletons. Study findings and constraints: There was a small share of clonotypes that showed up in both the CD4 and CD8 compartments.

Material: PBMCs, obtained 5 days after the yellow fever booster vaccination. V is TRBV6-5 and J is TRBJ2-2; D is unresolved. The TCR sequence derives from a man aged 18 to 30 who received the YFV17D yellow fever vaccine. The CDR3 loop is CASSYASGRTGELFF. CDR3 DNA sequence: TGTGCCAGCAGTTACGCGTCTGGACGGACCGGGGAGCTGTTTTTT.